The 6 T cell receptor beta chains presented below share a single source sample, sequenced in a study of blood T cells in healthy people across ages. Combining a sample-barcoded 5' primer with a J-beta primer mix, a second PCR ran for about 6 to 12 cycles. MiXCR, run by TCRdb on the 5' RACE reads, gives a single entry per CDR3 protein. This table has 1,500,000 or so distinct CDR3 sequences, roughly 43% appearing once. The sequenced sample was blood. All receptors come from a woman aged 18-35 years in good health.

This clonotype was recorded a few times. V gene TRBV6-1 combines with J gene TRBJ1-2; TRBD1 might be the D (6 bases). Looked up from germline, CDR1 is MNHNS and CDR2 is SASEGT. The CDR3 is 14 residues long. V was pared by 5 bases and J by 3 bases, with 13 bases between. The CDR3 spells CASSRGGDDYGYTF. The CDR3 bases are TGTGCCAGCAGTCGAGGGGGGGATGACTATGGCTACACCTTC.

V and J are TRBV3-1 and TRBJ2-7; D is undetermined. Germline CDR1 and CDR2: LGHDT and YNNKEL (reference sequence). CDR3 length equals 14 residues. The V end was cut by 2 bases, the J end by 2 bases, with 10 bases between. This CDR3 reads CASSQQDPTYEQYF. CDR3 bases: TGTGCCAGCAGCCAACAGGACCCTACCTACGAGCAGTACTTC.

There are a few counts of this clonotype. The rearrangement links TRBV20-1 to TRBJ2-7, with D possibly being TRBD2 (6 bases). The DNA end is more similar to TRBJ2-4, so the J call may be wrong. Germline V gives CDR1 DFQATT, CDR2 SNEGSKA (reference sequence). The CDR3 is 18 residues long. The CDR3 reads CSARDTLWDWPWKNIQYF. CDR3 bases: TGCAGTGCTAGAGACACCCTTTGGGACTGGCCGTGGAAAAACATTCAGTACTTC.

The V and J genes are TRBV6-6 and TRBJ1-5; 7 bases fit TRBD1. V lost 6 bases to trimming and J lost 0 bases; unmatched junction nucleotides: 8. Germline CDR1 MNHNY, CDR2 SVGAGI (reference sequence). CDR3 length: 16 amino acids. The CDR3 nucleotides read TGTGCCAGCAGAAACAGGGGAGGTGTTAGCAATCAGCCCCAGCATTTT. Encoded protein: CASRNRGGVSNQPQHF.

This clonotype has a handful of counts. V gene TRBV4-1 combines with J gene TRBJ1-5; D is uncertain. V gave up 2 bases and J gave up 4 bases, with 12 bases separating them. This CDR3 comprises 15 residues. The germline V gene has CDR1 MGHRA and CDR2 YSYEKL. CDR3 in DNA: TGCGCCAGCAGCCAACTTCCGGGGAGTAATCAGCCCCAGCATTTT. Protein sequence: CASSQLPGSNQPQHF.

This clonotype was seen more than once but under ten times. The rearrangement uses TRBV29-1 and TRBJ2-7; TRBD1 aligns across 8 bases. This CDR3 has 13 amino acids. Germline V CDR1 and CDR2: SQVTM, ANQGSEA. The J segment lost 0 bases and the V segment lost 7 bases, leaving 5 bases of the junction unmatched. The CDR3 nucleotides read TGCAGCGCTACAGGGGGGAGCTCCTACGAGCAGTACTTC. Residues: CSATGGSSYEQYF.